The T cell receptor (beta chain) under discussion was sequenced for a study of cytomegalovirus exposure and HLA in healthy donors. Germline assignment: CDR1 SQVTM and CDR2 ANQGSEA. V was shortened by 0 bases and J by 2 bases, with 10 bases between the two germline ends. The CDR3 length is 14 residues. Amplification used 60 Vbeta primers and 13 Jbeta primers. Libraries were prepared by immunoSEQ multiplex PCR; TCRdb keeps only in-frame clonotypes and omits some of them. The data contain approximately 84,000 clones, roughly 78% of them singletons. This sequence was found in a male donor in good health and CMV-seropositive. Sequencing input: PBMCs. V is TRBV29-1 and J is TRBJ1-1; D is uncertain. CDR3 protein: CSVEDGSGNTEAFF. In DNA, the CDR3 is TGCAGCGTTGAAGATGGGAGCGGCAACACTGAAGCTTTCTTT.